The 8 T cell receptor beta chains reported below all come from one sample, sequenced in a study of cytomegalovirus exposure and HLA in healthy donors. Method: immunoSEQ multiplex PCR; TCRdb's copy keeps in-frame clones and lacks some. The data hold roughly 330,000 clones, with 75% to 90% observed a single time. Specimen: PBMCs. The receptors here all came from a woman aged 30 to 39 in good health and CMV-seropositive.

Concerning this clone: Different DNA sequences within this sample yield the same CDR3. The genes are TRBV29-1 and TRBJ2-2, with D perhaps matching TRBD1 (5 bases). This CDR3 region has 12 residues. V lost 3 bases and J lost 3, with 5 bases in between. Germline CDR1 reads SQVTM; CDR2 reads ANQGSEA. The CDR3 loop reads CSVDRDTGELFF. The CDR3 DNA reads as TGCAGCGTTGACAGGGACACCGGGGAGCTGTTTTTT.

CDR3 DNA sequence: TGTGCCAGCAGCCAATTAAGGGAAGCTTTCTTT. This sequence encodes CASSQLREAFF. V usage is TRBV4-2 and J usage is TRBJ1-1; no reliable D call. Looked up from germline, CDR1 is LGHNA and CDR2 is YNFKEQ. V was clipped by 2 bases and J by 8 bases, with 6 bases between them. The CDR3 extends over 11 amino acids.

The CDR3 reads CASRGGAGANVLTF. The CDR3 DNA is TGTGCCAGCAGGGGTGGGGCCGGGGCCAACGTCCTGACTTTC. This sequence joins TRBV27 and TRBJ2-6, with D tentatively TRBD1 (5 bases). The CDR3 is made up of 14 amino acids. V was trimmed by 6 bases and J by 4 bases, leaving 10 bases between them. The germline V gene has CDR1 MNHEY and CDR2 SMNVEV (reference sequence).

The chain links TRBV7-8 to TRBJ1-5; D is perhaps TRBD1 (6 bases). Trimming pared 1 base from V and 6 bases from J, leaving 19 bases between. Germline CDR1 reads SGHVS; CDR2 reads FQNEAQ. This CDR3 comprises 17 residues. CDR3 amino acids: CASSLGTHSGGTQPQHF. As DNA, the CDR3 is TGTGCCAGCAGCTTAGGAACACACTCTGGGGGCACTCAGCCCCAGCATTTT. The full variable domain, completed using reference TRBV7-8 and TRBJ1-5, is GAGVSQSPRYKVAKRGQDVALRCDPISGHVSLFWYQQALGQGPEFLTYFQNEAQLDKSGLPSDRFFAERPEGSVSTLKIQRTQQEDSAVYLCASSLGTHSGGTQPQHFGDGTRLSIL.

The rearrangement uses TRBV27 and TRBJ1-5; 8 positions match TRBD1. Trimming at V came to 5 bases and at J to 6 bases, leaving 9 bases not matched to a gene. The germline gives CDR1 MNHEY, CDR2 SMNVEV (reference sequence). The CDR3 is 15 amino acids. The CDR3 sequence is CASSKGQGLSQPQHF. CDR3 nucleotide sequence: TGTGCCAGCAGTAAAGGACAGGGTCTCAGTCAGCCCCAGCATTTT.

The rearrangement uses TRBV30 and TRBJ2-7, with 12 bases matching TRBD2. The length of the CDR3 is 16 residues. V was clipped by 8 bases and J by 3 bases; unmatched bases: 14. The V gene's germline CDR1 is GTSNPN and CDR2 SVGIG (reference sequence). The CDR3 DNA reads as TGTGCCGGGACGGGGAGACTAGCGGGGGACTTCTACGAGCAGTACTTC. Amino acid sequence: CAGTGRLAGDFYEQYF.

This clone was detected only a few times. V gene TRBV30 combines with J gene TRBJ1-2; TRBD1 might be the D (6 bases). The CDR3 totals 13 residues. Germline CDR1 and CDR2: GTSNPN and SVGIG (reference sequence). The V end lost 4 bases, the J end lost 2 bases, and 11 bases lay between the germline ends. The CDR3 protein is CAWNGQLNYGYTF. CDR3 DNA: TGTGCCTGGAATGGACAGCTAAACTATGGCTACACCTTC.

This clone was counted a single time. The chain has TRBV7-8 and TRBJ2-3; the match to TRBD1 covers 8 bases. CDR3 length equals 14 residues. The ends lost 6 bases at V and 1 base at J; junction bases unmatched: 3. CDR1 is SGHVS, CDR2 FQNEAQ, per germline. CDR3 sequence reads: CASRPRGRTDTQYF. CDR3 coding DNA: TGTGCCAGCAGACCCAGGGGGCGCACAGATACGCAGTATTTT.